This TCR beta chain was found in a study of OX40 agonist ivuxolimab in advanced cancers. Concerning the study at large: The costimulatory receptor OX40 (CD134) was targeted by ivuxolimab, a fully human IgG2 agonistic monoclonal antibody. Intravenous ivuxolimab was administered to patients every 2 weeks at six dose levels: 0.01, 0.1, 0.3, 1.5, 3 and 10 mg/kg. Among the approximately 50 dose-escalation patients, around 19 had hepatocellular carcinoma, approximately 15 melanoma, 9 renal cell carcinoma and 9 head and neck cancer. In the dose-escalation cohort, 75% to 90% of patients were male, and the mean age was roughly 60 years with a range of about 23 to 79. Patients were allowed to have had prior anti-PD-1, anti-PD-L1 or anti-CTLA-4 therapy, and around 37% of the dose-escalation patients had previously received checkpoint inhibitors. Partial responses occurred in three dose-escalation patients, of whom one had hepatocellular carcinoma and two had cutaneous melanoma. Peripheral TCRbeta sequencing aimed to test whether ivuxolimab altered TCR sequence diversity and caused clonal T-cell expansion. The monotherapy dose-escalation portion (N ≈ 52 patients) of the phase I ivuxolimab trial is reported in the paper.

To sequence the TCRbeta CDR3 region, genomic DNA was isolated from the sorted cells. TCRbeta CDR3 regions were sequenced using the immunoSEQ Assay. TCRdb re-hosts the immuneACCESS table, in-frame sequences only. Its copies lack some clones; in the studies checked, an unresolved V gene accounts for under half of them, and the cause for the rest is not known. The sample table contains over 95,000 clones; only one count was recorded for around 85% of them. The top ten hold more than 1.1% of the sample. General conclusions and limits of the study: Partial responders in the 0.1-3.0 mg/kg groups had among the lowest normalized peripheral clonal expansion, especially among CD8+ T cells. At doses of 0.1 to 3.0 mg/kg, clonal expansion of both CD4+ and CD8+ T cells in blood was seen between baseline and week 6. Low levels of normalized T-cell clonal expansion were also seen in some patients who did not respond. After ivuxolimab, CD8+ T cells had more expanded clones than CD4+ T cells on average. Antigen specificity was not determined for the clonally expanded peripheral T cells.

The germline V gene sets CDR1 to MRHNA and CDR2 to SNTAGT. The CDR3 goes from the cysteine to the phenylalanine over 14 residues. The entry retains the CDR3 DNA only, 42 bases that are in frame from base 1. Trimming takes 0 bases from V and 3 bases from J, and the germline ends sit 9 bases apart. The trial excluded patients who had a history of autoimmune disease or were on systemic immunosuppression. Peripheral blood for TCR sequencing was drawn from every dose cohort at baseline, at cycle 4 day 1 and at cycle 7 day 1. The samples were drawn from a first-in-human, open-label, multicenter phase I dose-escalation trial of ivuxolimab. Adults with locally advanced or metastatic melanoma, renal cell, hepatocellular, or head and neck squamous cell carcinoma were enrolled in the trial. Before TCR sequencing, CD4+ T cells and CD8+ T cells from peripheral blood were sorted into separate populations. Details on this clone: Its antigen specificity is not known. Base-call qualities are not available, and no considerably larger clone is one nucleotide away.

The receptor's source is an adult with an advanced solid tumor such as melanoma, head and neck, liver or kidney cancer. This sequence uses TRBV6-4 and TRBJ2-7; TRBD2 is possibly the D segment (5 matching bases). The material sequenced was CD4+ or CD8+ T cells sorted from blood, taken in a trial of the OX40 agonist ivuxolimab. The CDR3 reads CASSDSGLNYEQYF. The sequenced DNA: TGTGCCAGCAGTGACTCCGGACTGAACTACGAGCAGTACTTC.